These 27 T cell receptor beta chains share one sample of origin, sequenced in a study of OX40 agonist ivuxolimab in advanced cancers. TCRdb's table, derived via immunoSEQ multiplex PCR, lists solely in-frame clones and lacks some. In the table there are about 61,000 clones, about 86% of which are singletons. The sequencing used CD4+ or CD8+ T cells sorted from blood, collected in a trial of the OX40 agonist ivuxolimab. These receptors were obtained from an adult with an advanced solid tumor such as melanoma, head and neck, liver or kidney cancer.

This clone was seen a single time. V usage is TRBV11-2 and J usage is TRBJ2-5, with no clear D. The germline CDR1 and CDR2 sequences are SGHAT and FQNNGV. There are 15 residues in the CDR3. Trimming stripped 0 bases from V and 3 bases from J, with 11 bases between. DNA for the CDR3: TGTGCCAGCAGCTTAGATAGGGTACTGAAAGAGACCCAGTACTTC. Translated: CASSLDRVLKETQYF.

The gene calls are TRBV11-2 and TRBJ1-1, with a possible D match to TRBD1 (5 bases). V shed 5 bases and J shed 11 bases, with 18 bases lying between them. This CDR3 comprises 13 residues. Germline CDR1 and CDR2: SGHAT and FQNNGV. CDR3 residues: CASSRNHRLGAFF. The CDR3 DNA follows: TGTGCCAGCAGCCGGAATCACAGGTTGGGGGCTTTCTTT.

J is TRBJ1-5 and V is TRBV11-2; possibly TRBD1 for D (5 bases). Germline V CDR1 and CDR2: SGHAT, FQNNGV. The V end was cut by 5 bases, the J end by 4 bases, with 15 bases between. The CDR3 spans 15 residues. The CDR3 bases are TGTGCCAGCAGCCCACAGGCAGCTCTTAATCAGCCCCAGCATTTT. It specifies CASSPQAALNQPQHF.

V is TRBV28 and J is TRBJ2-7; 8 positions agree with TRBD1. The CDR3 spans 16 residues. V gave up 1 base and J gave up 1 base; unmatched junction bases: 6. CDR1 and CDR2 from the germline V gene are MDHEN and SYDVKM. DNA for the CDR3: TGTGCCAGCAGTTTATCAGGGGGCCTGGGATCCTACGAGCAGTACTTC. It codes for CASSLSGGLGSYEQYF.

The chain carries TRBV2 and TRBJ1-5; possible D gene TRBD1, 6 bases. The CDR3 sequence is 16 residues long. The V gene lost 6 bases and the J gene lost 0 bases, with 15 bases spanning the gap. In germline, CDR1 is SNHLY, CDR2 FYNNEI. The CDR3 reads CASRFMGGGSNQPQHF. As DNA, the CDR3 is TGTGCCAGCAGATTCATGGGAGGGGGTAGCAATCAGCCCCAGCATTTT.

In this sample, this clone turned up once. The chain couples TRBV11-2 to TRBJ1-1, with unresolved D. Germline lookup yields CDR1 SGHAT and CDR2 FQNNGV. The CDR3 runs 16 residues. V was trimmed by 2 bases and J by 1 base, leaving 14 bases between them. CDR3 nucleotides: TGTGCCAGCAGCTTAAGGTCGGCCAGGCCGAACACTGAAGCTTTCTTT. It codes for CASSLRSARPNTEAFF. The variable domain in full, completed from reference TRBV11-2 and TRBJ1-1, reads EAGVAQSPRYKIIEKRQSVAFWCNPISGHATLYWYQQILGQGPKLLIQFQNNGVVDDSQLPKDRFSAERLKGVDSTLKIQPAKLEDSAVYLCASSLRSARPNTEAFFGQGTRLTVV.

V usage is TRBV6-5 and J usage is TRBJ1-2, with TRBD1 identical over 7 bases. This CDR3 contains 15 residues. With 5 bases clipped from V and 6 bases from J, the junction kept 12 bases outside the gene matches. From germline, CDR1 is MNHEY and CDR2 SVGAGI. CDR3 region: CASSTRDRAAHGYTF. CDR3 in DNA: TGTGCCAGCAGTACGCGGGACAGAGCCGCCCATGGCTACACCTTC.

The V gene is TRBV27, the J gene TRBJ2-7; tentatively, D is TRBD1 or TRBD2 (5 bases each). The V end lost 2 bases, the J end lost 2 bases, and 13 bases lay between the germline ends. This CDR3 comprises 15 residues. In germline, CDR1 is MNHEY, CDR2 SMNVEV (reference sequence). CDR3 sequence reads: CASSLIGQGAYEQYF. The CDR3 DNA follows: TGTGCCAGCAGTTTAATCGGGCAGGGAGCCTACGAGCAGTACTTC.

V is TRBV6-1 and J is TRBJ2-2; maybe TRBD1 (5 bases). In germline, CDR1 is MNHNS, CDR2 SASEGT. The CDR3 contains 15 residues. Trimming took 8 bases from V and 3 from J, leaving 16 bases between them. The CDR3 reads CASHVSGAYTGELFF. The DNA of the CDR3 is TGTGCCAGCCACGTGAGTGGGGCTTACACCGGGGAGCTGTTTTTT.

This clone was recorded a few times. V usage is TRBV6-1 and J usage is TRBJ1-6, with D possibly matching TRBD1 (5 bases). The germline gives CDR1 MNHNS, CDR2 SASEGT. The V gene lost 4 bases and the J gene lost 0 bases, with 10 bases spanning the gap. The CDR3 is 16 residues long. For the CDR3, the DNA is TGTGCCAGCAGTGGGGGCAGCCGCTCCTATAATTCACCCCTCCACTTT. This translates into CASSGGSRSYNSPLHF.

The chain joins TRBV4-1 to TRBJ2-7; D perhaps matches TRBD1 (6 bases). There are 17 residues in the CDR3. V was pared by 0 bases and J by 0 bases, with 15 bases between. The germline gives CDR1 MGHRA, CDR2 YSYEKL. The CDR3 sequence is CASSQESDRPSSYEQYF. Written as DNA, the CDR3 is TGCGCCAGCAGCCAAGAGAGTGACAGGCCGAGCTCCTACGAGCAGTACTTC.

V is TRBV7-6 and J is TRBJ1-2, with 7 bases that match TRBD1. The junction had 10 bases not matched to a gene; V was cut back by 4 bases and J by 2 bases. CDR3 length: 16 residues. In germline, CDR1 is SGHVS, CDR2 FNYEAQ. CDR3 sequence (DNA): TGTGCCAGCAGCTCCCAGACAGGGAGTAGGAACTATGGCTACACCTTC. It translates to CASSSQTGSRNYGYTF.

In its sample, this clone was seen once. This rearrangement joins TRBV19 to TRBJ2-6, with TRBD1 matching 8 bases. The germline V gene has CDR1 LNHDA and CDR2 SQIVND (reference sequence). V gave up 6 bases and J gave up 4 bases; unmatched junction bases: 8. There are 16 residues in the CDR3. The CDR3 sequence is CASRRTTGAGANVLTF. CDR3 in DNA: TGTGCCAGTAGGCGCACGACAGGGGCCGGGGCCAACGTCCTGACTTTC. The whole variable domain, filled in from reference TRBV19 and TRBJ2-6, reads DGGITQSPKYLFRKEGQNVTLSCEQNLNHDAMYWYRQDPGQGLRLIYYSQIVNDFQKGDIAEGYSVSREKKESFPLTVTSAQKNPTAFYLCASRRTTGAGANVLTFGAGSRLTVL.

The rearrangement joins TRBV19 to TRBJ1-2; 7 nucleotides match TRBD1. The V gene's germline CDR1 is LNHDA and CDR2 SQIVND (reference sequence). The CDR3 sequence is 18 residues long. The V gene end was trimmed by 4 bases and the J gene end by 3 bases; junction bases not matched to a gene: 17. The CDR3 DNA follows: TGTGCCAGTAGTACCTATTACCCTCCGGGACAGCGGCACTATGGCTACACCTTC. Its protein product is CASSTYYPPGQRHYGYTF.

The chain couples TRBV2 to TRBJ2-1; TRBD1 aligns across 7 bases. Trimming at V came to 7 bases and at J to 6 bases, leaving 3 bases not matched to a gene. From germline, CDR1 is SNHLY and CDR2 FYNNEI. The CDR3 sequence is 12 residues long. In nucleotides, the CDR3 is TGTGCCAGCAAAGGGGGCCGCAATGAGCAGTTCTTC. Translation: CASKGGRNEQFF.

The rearrangement joins TRBV18 to TRBJ1-4; D perhaps matches TRBD1 (6 bases). This CDR3 comprises 15 residues. The germline CDR1 and CDR2 sequences are KGHSH and LQKENI. V dropped 5 bases and J dropped 5 bases, with 15 bases sitting between them. CDR3 bases: TGTGCCAGCTCATCAGACGGGGACAAGAATGAAAAACTGTTTTTT. It specifies CASSSDGDKNEKLFF.

The chain couples TRBV11-2 to TRBJ1-6; D uncertain. V was trimmed by 5 bases and J by 9 bases, leaving 14 bases between them. Looked up from germline, CDR1 is SGHAT and CDR2 is FQNNGV. The CDR3 consists of 14 residues. The CDR3: CASSRDVGGSPLHF. The CDR3 DNA sequence: TGTGCCAGCAGCCGAGACGTGGGTGGTTCACCCCTCCACTTT.

J is TRBJ2-7 and V is TRBV14; no firm D call. Per germline, CDR1 SGHDN and CDR2 FVKESK. V dropped 1 base and J dropped 4 bases, with 8 bases sitting between them. CDR3 length: 13 residues. The CDR3 DNA reads TGTGCCAGCAGCCAAGGCTCTTGGTACGAGCAGTACTTC. It codes for CASSQGSWYEQYF.

The V call is TRBV7-9, the J call TRBJ1-3; 8 bases are a match to TRBD1. With V trimmed by 3 bases and J by 4 bases, 5 bases remained unmatched. The CDR3 runs 15 residues. Germline CDR1 and CDR2: SEHNR and FQNEAQ (reference sequence). CDR3 in amino acids: CASSLNQGAGNTIYF. The DNA of the CDR3 is TGTGCCAGCAGCTTGAACCAGGGGGCAGGAAACACCATATATTTT. The full variable domain, in which reference TRBV7-9 and TRBJ1-3 provide the parts outside the CDR3, is DTGVSQNPRHKITKRGQNVTFRCDPISEHNRLYWYRQTLGQGPEFLTYFQNEAQLEKSRLLSDRFSAERPKGSFSTLEIQRTEQGDSAMYLCASSLNQGAGNTIYFGEGSWLTVV.

The chain recombines TRBV10-3 with TRBJ1-1; D unclear. CDR1 is ENHRY and CDR2 is SYGVKD in the germline V gene. Trimming shortened V by 3 bases and J by 0 bases, and 5 bases separated the two germline ends. This CDR3 region has 13 residues. The CDR3 is CAISDRLNTEAFF. CDR3 coding DNA: TGTGCCATCAGTGATAGGCTGAACACTGAAGCTTTCTTT.

The sample holds a few counts of this clone. CDR3 sequence (DNA): TGTGCCAGCAGCTTAGGGCAGGGACGGAGGAACACTGAAGCTTTCTTT. It codes for CASSLGQGRRNTEAFF. The chain uses TRBV7-6 and TRBJ1-1; TRBD1 might be the D (5 bases). CDR1 and CDR2 (germline): SGHVS, FNYEAQ. This CDR3 is built from 16 residues. V gave up 1 base and J gave up 1 base, with 13 bases separating them.

This chain connects TRBV6-7 to TRBJ2-7, with D perhaps TRBD1 or TRBD2 (5 bases each). TRBV6-7 is reported as an ORF; its role is uncertain. Trimming removed 2 bases at V and 0 bases at J, with 14 bases between. This CDR3 region has 16 residues. CDR3: CASSYGHGASSYEQYF. CDR3 nucleotide sequence: TGTGCCAGCAGTTACGGGCACGGGGCTAGCTCCTACGAGCAGTACTTC.

This chain joins TRBV18 and TRBJ1-3; D gene uncertain. Looked up from germline, CDR1 is KGHSH and CDR2 is LQKENI. V lost 3 bases and J lost 2, with 11 bases in between. The CDR3 length is 15 residues. The CDR3 loop reads CASSPREAAGNTIYF. The CDR3 DNA sequence: TGTGCCAGCTCACCGCGGGAGGCCGCTGGAAACACCATATATTTT.

Comments on this clone: The junction departs from germline at one end; a sequencing error may be responsible. Other nucleotide sequences from this sample produce the same CDR3. This sequence joins TRBV19 and TRBJ2-7, with 8 bases identical to TRBD1. Germline CDR1 LNHDA, CDR2 SQIVND (reference sequence). The CDR3 extends over 16 amino acids. CDR3 protein: CASSRQGQVFSYEQYF. The CDR3 DNA reads as TGCGCCAGTAGCCGCCAGGGACAGGTGTTCTCCTACGAGCAGTACTTC.

This clone is a singleton in its sample. The chain is built from TRBV12-5 and TRBJ2-3; D gene ambiguous. With 2 bases removed from V and 9 bases from J, the gap between germline ends came to 0 bases. This CDR3 has 9 amino acids. From germline, CDR1 is LGHNT and CDR2 FRNRAP. The CDR3: CASGLTQYF. CDR3 DNA: TGTGCTAGTGGTTTGACGCAGTATTTT.

The J gene is TRBJ1-1, the V gene TRBV20-1; D not resolved. Between the trimmed V and J ends, which lost 6 bases and 5 bases, there was a span of 10 bases. This CDR3 region has 11 residues. CDR1 DFQATT and CDR2 SNEGSKA come from the germline V gene (reference sequence). CDR3 in DNA: TGCAGTGCCCCTGAGGTAACTGAAGCTTTCTTT. Protein sequence: CSAPEVTEAFF.

The V gene is TRBV28, the J gene TRBJ2-7; TRBD1 aligns across 8 bases. The ends lost 2 bases at V and 7 bases at J; junction bases unmatched: 16. The CDR3 runs 17 residues. Germline CDR1 MDHEN, CDR2 SYDVKM. CDR3 protein: CASSLGRGLLKVREQYF. As DNA, the CDR3 is TGTGCCAGCAGTTTAGGCAGGGGGCTCCTAAAGGTGAGGGAGCAGTACTTC.